These 3 T cell receptor beta chains were sequenced from one sample in a study of cytomegalovirus exposure and HLA in healthy donors. A multiplex PCR was run with 60 Vbeta primers and 13 Jbeta primers. The data were produced by immunoSEQ multiplex PCR, yet TCRdb's version contains in-frame clones alone and is incomplete. The clone table shows fewer than 250,000 clones, with the ten largest holding roughly 0.98%. The sample taken for sequencing was PBMCs. Every receptor here comes from a woman in her thirties in good health and CMV-seropositive.

The rearrangement uses TRBV27 and TRBJ2-7, with 12 bases aligning to TRBD2. V lost 2 bases, J lost 6 bases, and 5 bases stayed unmatched. The germline V gene encodes CDR1 MNHEY and CDR2 SMNVEV (reference sequence). This CDR3 has 15 amino acids. The CDR3 DNA follows: TGTGCCAGCAGTTTAATTGCTAGCGGGAGGGCCGAGCAGTACTTC. The encoded protein is CASSLIASGRAEQYF.

The rearrangement uses TRBV18 and TRBJ1-3; possibly TRBD1 for D (6 bases). Germline lookup yields CDR1 KGHSH and CDR2 LQKENI. V lost 1 base, J lost 0 bases, and 10 bases lay in between. The CDR3 consists of 16 residues. CDR3 sequence (DNA): TGTGCCAGCTCACCACTATCAGGGGTCTCTGGAAACACCATATATTTT. The encoded protein is CASSPLSGVSGNTIYF.

The CDR3 nucleotides are TGTGCCACCAGCAGAGATCTTTCACAACCTGATGGCTACACCTTC. Amino acid sequence: CATSRDLSQPDGYTF. This chain connects TRBV15 to TRBJ1-2, with unresolved D. The V gene's germline CDR1 is LNHNV and CDR2 YYDKDF (reference sequence). The length of the CDR3 is 15 residues. V gave up 0 bases and J gave up 6 bases, with 14 bases separating them. The full variable domain, in which reference TRBV15 and TRBJ1-2 provide the parts outside the CDR3, is DAMVIQNPRYQVTQFGKPVTLSCSQTLNHNVMYWYQQKSSQAPKLLFHYYDKDFNNEADTPDNFQSRRPNTSFCFLDIRSPGLGDTAMYLCATSRDLSQPDGYTFGSGTRLTVV.